This is a list of T cell receptor beta chains from one sample in a study of control samples from healthy donors and cancer patients. The assay was immunoSEQ multiplex PCR, and TCRdb's table has in-frame clones only and misses some. The profile covers over 150,000 clones, with around 94% appearing a single time and 1.3% to 1.5% taken by the ten largest. The sample taken for sequencing was blood. These receptors were collected from a woman aged 18-30 years in good health. CDR3s include the opening cysteine and the closing phenylalanine or tryptophan. Rows give clone size only sometimes, using once, few, many, or a class for an expanded clone.

clone_size: once; v_call: TRBV27; cdr3_aa: CATKTKDPSTDTQYF
clone_size: once; v_call: TRBV12-3/TRBV12-4; cdr3_aa: CASSSGDGYTF
clone_size: once; v_call: TRBV9; cdr3_aa: CASSAGQVNSPLHF
clone_size: .; v_call: TRBV12-3/TRBV12-4; cdr3_aa: CASSSGGLPVQYF
clone_size: .; v_call: TRBV11-3; cdr3_aa: CASSLGSSGVSQETQYF
clone_size: .; v_call: TRBV19; cdr3_aa: CASNTAGQGAREQFF
clone_size: .; v_call: TRBV19; cdr3_aa: CASRSVPPNTGELFF
clone_size: once; v_call: TRBV25-1; cdr3_aa: CASRDLSTNTEAFF
clone_size: .; v_call: TRBV10-1; cdr3_aa: CASSEGSSSGNTIYF
clone_size: .; v_call: TRBV5-6; cdr3_aa: CASSQLIQGGADTQYF
clone_size: .; v_call: TRBV7-2; cdr3_aa: CASSPNGFQETQYF